The 10 T cell receptor beta chains below were found in one sample sequenced in a study of blood T cell repertoires in COVID-19 (dated by TCRdb to the early 2020s). The method was the immunoSEQ multiplex PCR assay. The table was pulled from immuneACCESS by TCRdb, which kept in-frame rearrangements only. Such tables lose some clones; where checked, under half of the loss comes from unresolved V genes, and the rest has no known cause. The table for this sample lists some 270,000 clones; roughly 86% of them were counted only once. The top ten constitute around 1.5% of the sample. Sequencing input: peripheral blood. The receptors shown here come from a woman aged 60-75 years who had recovered from COVID-19.

The rearrangement uses TRBV5-5 and TRBJ2-7, with D tentatively TRBD1 (6 bases). The CDR3 is made up of 12 amino acids. The V and J ends lost 4 bases and 6 bases respectively, with 11 bases between them. Germline CDR1 and CDR2: SGHKS and YYEKEE (reference sequence). The CDR3 nucleotides read TGTGCCAGCAGCGCAGGGGAAGGCGAGCAGTACTTC. It translates to CASSAGEGEQYF.

The V call is TRBV4-2, the J call TRBJ2-7; D is undetermined. This CDR3 has 13 residues. CDR1 and CDR2 from the germline V gene are LGHNA and YNFKEQ. V lost 0 bases and J lost 4, with 7 bases in between. CDR3 sequence (DNA): TGTGCCAGCAGCCAAGAGATTCGGTACGAGCAGTACTTC. It yields the protein CASSQEIRYEQYF.

The J gene is TRBJ1-1, the V gene TRBV3-1 (or the pseudogene TRBV3-2); possible D gene TRBD1, 6 bases. V dropped 1 base and J dropped 8 bases, with 14 bases sitting between them. Germline V gene data show CDR1 as LGHDT and CDR2 as YNNKEL (reference sequence). The CDR3 is 14 residues long. The CDR3 DNA sequence: TGTGCCAGCAGCCAAGTTGCACAGGGATACGAAGCTTTCTTT. Residues: CASSQVAQGYEAFF.

This clone was found once. The V gene is TRBV18, the J gene TRBJ2-2, with D unresolved. Trimming pared 2 bases from V and 6 bases from J, leaving 10 bases between. Germline CDR1 is KGHSH and CDR2 is LQKENI. The length of the CDR3 is 14 residues. The CDR3 bases are TGTGCCAGCTCACCATTAGTTGAGGCCGGGGAGCTGTTTTTT. As protein: CASSPLVEAGELFF.

The chain links TRBV7-3 to TRBJ1-1; possibly TRBD1 for D (5 bases). In germline, CDR1 is SGHTA, CDR2 FQGTGA. The CDR3 consists of 14 residues. V shed 1 base and J shed 4 bases, with 10 bases lying between them. This chain's CDR3 is CASSLKGEGTEAFF. CDR3 in DNA: TGTGCCAGCAGCTTAAAAGGGGAAGGCACTGAAGCTTTCTTT.

The chain joins TRBV7-3 to TRBJ1-1; 10 bases map to TRBD1. V dropped 5 bases and J dropped 11; count of bases not matched to a gene: 8. CDR1 is SGHTA and CDR2 is FQGTGA in the germline V gene. The CDR3 extends over 13 amino acids. CDR3 nucleotide sequence: TGTGCCAGCAGCCTCCTCGGGACAGGGGAGGCTTTCTTT. Translated: CASSLLGTGEAFF. The full variable domain, in which reference TRBV7-3 and TRBJ1-1 provide the parts outside the CDR3, is GAGVSQTPSNKVTEKGKYVELRCDPISGHTALYWYRQSLGQGPEFLIYFQGTGAADDSGLPNDRFFAVRPEGSVSTLKIQRTERGDSAVYLCASSLLGTGEAFFGQGTRLTVV.

V is TRBV7-2 and J is TRBJ2-1; possible D gene TRBD1, 6 bases. With 4 bases removed from V and 8 bases from J, the gap between germline ends came to 27 bases. Germline CDR1 SGHTA, CDR2 FQGNSA. This CDR3 region has 18 residues. CDR3 residues: CASSSQVGFAGVIDEQFF. The CDR3 nucleotides are TGTGCCAGCAGCTCACAGGTAGGGTTTGCAGGGGTTATTGATGAGCAGTTCTTC.

This clone was seen only once. The rearrangement joins TRBV27 to TRBJ1-1; weak D call: TRBD1 (6 bases). The CDR3 length is 17 residues. The germline V and J ends were trimmed by 3 bases and 2 bases, with 19 bases remaining between them. Per germline, CDR1 MNHEY and CDR2 SMNVEV (reference sequence). The CDR3 nucleotides are TGTGCCAGCAGTTTCAACAGAATCAGGGGCACAAACACTGAAGCTTTCTTT. Protein sequence: CASSFNRIRGTNTEAFF.

In its sample, this clone was seen once. The chain uses TRBV9 and TRBJ1-6; possibly TRBD1 for D (5 bases). This CDR3 region has 13 residues. Trimming left V 0 bases short and J 11 bases short, with 9 bases between. Germline CDR1 SGDLS, CDR2 YYNGEE. Written as DNA, the CDR3 is TGTGCCAGCAGCGTAGGACAGAGACCACCCCTCCACTTT. Its translation is CASSVGQRPPLHF. The full variable domain, with the rest looked up from reference TRBV9 and TRBJ1-6, is DSGVTQTPKHLITATGQRVTLRCSPRSGDLSVYWYQQSLDQGLQFLIQYYNGEERAKGNILERFSAQQFPDLHSELNLSSLELGDSALYFCASSVGQRPPLHFGNGTRLTVT.

The rearrangement uses TRBV28 and TRBJ1-4, with D maybe TRBD1 (5 bases). The V end lost 5 bases, the J end lost 5 bases, and 21 bases lay between the germline ends. The CDR3 is made up of 17 amino acids. CDR1 is MDHEN and CDR2 is SYDVKM in the germline V gene. The CDR3 DNA sequence: TGTGCCAGCAGTGCGTATGGGGGGGGAAGGAGCAATGAAAAACTGTTTTTT. This encodes CASSAYGGGRSNEKLFF.